This T cell receptor beta chain was recorded in a study of cytomegalovirus exposure and HLA in healthy donors. Study at large: A preliminary data release comprised tens of millions of unique TCRs obtained from HLA-typed donors.

This clone was found a few times. Its matching antigen is unknown. Vbeta (60) and Jbeta (13) primers were used in the PCR. TCRdb's copy holds only in-frame clones and misses some; the assay was immunoSEQ multiplex PCR. In the table there are 110,000 or so clones, over 65% of which are singletons. General study results and limits: Highly shared sequence variants in one cluster were likely a sequencing artifact. It was shown in a later analysis that HLA-associated TCR beta chains were more clonally expanded than other, equally common chains. Association of under 20,000 TCR beta sequences with HLA alleles was found at 0.05 false discovery rate in a later analysis.

The germline gives CDR1 SGDLS, CDR2 YYNGEE. V shed 1 base and J shed 7 bases, with 9 bases lying between them. The CDR3 spans 13 residues. Sequenced: PBMCs. The source is a woman between 35 and 50 years old in good health and CMV-seropositive. This chain links TRBV9 with TRBJ2-1; D unclear. CDR3 bases: TGTGCCAGCAGCGTAACAGAGTCAAATGAGCAGTTCTTC. Translating gives CASSVTESNEQFF.